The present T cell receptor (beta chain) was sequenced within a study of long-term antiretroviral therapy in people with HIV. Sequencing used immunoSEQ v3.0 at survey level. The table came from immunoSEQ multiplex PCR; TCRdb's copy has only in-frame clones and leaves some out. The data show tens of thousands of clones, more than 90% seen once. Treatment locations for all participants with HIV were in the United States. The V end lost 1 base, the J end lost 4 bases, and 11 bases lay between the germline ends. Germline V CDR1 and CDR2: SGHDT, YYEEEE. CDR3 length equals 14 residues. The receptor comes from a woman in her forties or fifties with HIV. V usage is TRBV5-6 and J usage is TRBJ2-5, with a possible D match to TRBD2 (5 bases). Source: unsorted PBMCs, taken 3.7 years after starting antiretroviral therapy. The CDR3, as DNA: TGTGCCAGCAGCTTGAAGGAGGTTGTAGAGACCCAGTACTTC. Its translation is CASSLKEVVETQYF.